This T cell receptor beta chain was recovered during a study of blood T cell repertoires in COVID-19. At the level of the study: Whether acute or convalescent, the COVID-19 samples came from the United States, Italy and Spain.

The CDR3 is 14 amino acids. Looked up from germline, CDR1 is LNHDA and CDR2 is SQIVND (reference sequence). Trimming took 7 bases from V and 2 from J, leaving 14 bases between them. Authors' processing steps: How many nucleated cells were present was estimated from reference gene primer amplification. Assay: immunoSEQ multiplex PCR; the TCRdb copy retains only in-frame clones and omits some. From that table come the V and J calls and clone size; the DNA was used to work out D and trimming. The sample records 200,000 to 250,000 clones, around 85% being singletons. The chain recombines TRBV19 with TRBJ1-2; D is undetermined. The receptor was isolated from an older woman with COVID-19, enrolled during active disease. Sequences were obtained from peripheral blood. The CDR3 bases are TGTGCCAGTACCCCCACGGGAGGGAACTATGGCTACACCTTC. It specifies CASTPTGGNYGYTF.